The 17 T cell receptor beta chains below all came from one sample that was sequenced in a study of shared clonotypes between healthy human individuals. Profiling relied on immunoSEQ multiplex PCR, and the TCRdb table lists in-frame clones only, not all of them. Here the sample spans 2 million to 2.5 million clones, approximately 95% being singletons. The sample was naive CD4+ T cells from PBMCs. The subset: CD45RA+ positively selected. Source of these receptors: a man younger than 35 in good health. Some clones in this sample may be carry-over from other donors' samples.

The genes are TRBV11-3 and TRBJ2-2; D gene uncertain. In germline, CDR1 is SGHNT, CDR2 YENEEA. CDR3 length: 13 residues. V lost 0 bases and J lost 7, with 6 bases in between. CDR3: CASSLDLVGELFF. The CDR3 nucleotides read TGTGCCAGCAGCTTAGATCTGGTCGGGGAGCTGTTTTTT.

The rearrangement joins TRBV30 to TRBJ1-1, with unresolved D. Trimming removed 6 bases from V and 1 base from J, with 15 bases in between. The V gene's germline CDR1 is GTSNPN and CDR2 SVGIG (reference sequence). The CDR3 consists of 14 residues. CDR3 DNA: TGTGCCTGTTACCCAACGACTTCGAACACTGAAGCTTTCTTT. It yields the protein CACYPTTSNTEAFF.

This sequence joins TRBV27 and TRBJ2-3, with D perhaps TRBD1 (6 bases). V dropped 5 bases and J dropped 6 bases, with 24 bases sitting between them. The CDR3 runs 17 residues. Germline loops: CDR1 MNHEY, CDR2 SMNVEV (reference sequence). Here the CDR3 reads CASSPRVGAPFRDTQYF. CDR3 bases: TGTGCCAGCAGTCCCCGGGTGGGGGCGCCTTTCAGGGATACGCAGTATTTT.

The chain has TRBV28 and TRBJ1-2; D remains unclear. V was shortened by 6 bases and J by 3 bases, with 17 bases between the two germline ends. CDR3 length: 15 amino acids. The germline CDR1 and CDR2 sequences are MDHEN and SYDVKM. CDR3 amino acids: CASRTDRGYDYGYTF. The CDR3 DNA is TGTGCCAGCAGAACTGACCGAGGGTATGACTATGGCTACACCTTC.

This sequence joins TRBV2 and TRBJ1-5; 7 bases match TRBD1. V shed 7 bases, J shed 7 bases, and the junction held 10 bases outside the gene matches. Germline assignment: CDR1 SNHLY and CDR2 FYNNEI. This CDR3 has 14 amino acids. This CDR3 is CASTEDRAGQPQHF. The CDR3 region has the DNA TGTGCCAGCACCGAAGACAGGGCAGGCCAGCCCCAGCATTTT.

The CDR3 reads CASSPALTYNEQFF. The CDR3 nucleotides read TGTGCCAGCTCACCGGCCCTCACCTACAATGAGCAGTTCTTC. The V call is TRBV18, the J call TRBJ2-1; D is uncertain. CDR1 is KGHSH and CDR2 is LQKENI in the germline V gene. Trimming shortened V by 3 bases and J by 2 bases, and 8 bases separated the two germline ends. The CDR3 runs 14 residues.

The chain recombines TRBV28 with TRBJ1-1; 10 bases line up with TRBD1. CDR3 length: 14 residues. V trimming: 5 bases; J trimming: 5 bases; junction bases outside the gene matches: 5. Germline V gene sequence: CDR1 MDHEN, CDR2 SYDVKM. The CDR3 here is CASSQDRGVTEAFF. The CDR3 coding sequence is TGTGCCAGCAGTCAGGACAGGGGGGTAACTGAAGCTTTCTTT.

CDR3 nucleotides: TGTGCCAGCAGCTTGTCCGGGACAGGGGCCGGGGAGCTGTTTTTT. Its protein product is CASSLSGTGAGELFF. The rearrangement links TRBV5-5 to TRBJ2-2; 10 bases align to TRBD1. CDR3 length: 15 residues. With V trimmed by 1 base and J by 6 bases, 3 bases remained unmatched. Germline CDR1 is SGHKS and CDR2 is YYEKEE (reference sequence).

This clone was seen only once. The CDR3 spells CATSRDRQTQYF. The CDR3 DNA follows: TGTGCCACCAGCAGAGATAGGCAGACCCAGTACTTC. This chain uses TRBV15 with TRBJ2-5; D is undetermined. This CDR3 is 12 amino acids long. V gave up 0 bases and J gave up 6 bases, with 5 bases separating them. Germline V lookup: CDR1 LNHNV, CDR2 YYDKDF (reference sequence).

V usage is TRBV12-2 and J usage is TRBJ2-1; the table's TRBD2 call for D was not verified on the DNA. TRBV12-2 is recorded as a pseudogene. The CDR3 sequence is 22 residues long. CDR3 in DNA: TGTGCAAGTCGCTCACTTCAGGGTAGCGCTAGCGGCGAACCGAGCTCCTACAATGAGCAGTTCTTC. It encodes CASRSLQGSASGEPSSYNEQFF.

This sequence joins TRBV7-2 and TRBJ1-1, with a possible D match to TRBD1 (6 bases). The CDR3 length is 15 residues. Trimming removed 1 base at V and 1 base at J, with 10 bases between. Germline V gene lookup returns CDR1 SGHTA and CDR2 FQGNSA. The CDR3 is CASSLDPGQNTEAFF. Written as DNA, the CDR3 is TGTGCCAGCAGCTTAGATCCGGGACAGAACACTGAAGCTTTCTTT. The full variable domain, rest sourced from reference TRBV7-2 and TRBJ1-1, is GAGVSQSPSNKVTEKGKDVELRCDPISGHTALYWYRQSLGQGLEFLIYFQGNSAPDKSGLPSDRFSAERTGGSVSTLTIQRTQQEDSAVYLCASSLDPGQNTEAFFGQGTRLTVV.

The chain recombines TRBV28 with TRBJ2-2; D possibly corresponds to TRBD1 (5 bases). This CDR3 spans 14 amino acids. The V gene lost 8 bases and the J gene lost 15 bases, with 25 bases spanning the gap. Germline-derived CDR1 and CDR2 are MDHEN and SYDVKM. The CDR3 DNA is TGTGCCAGCGATTCCCGAGCCCAGGGTTCTCGGGTGTTTTTT. Translation gives CASDSRAQGSRVFF.

This sequence joins TRBV20-1 and TRBJ2-7, with D possibly being TRBD2 (6 bases). The CDR3 runs 11 residues. V dropped 5 bases and J dropped 6 bases, with 11 bases sitting between them. Per germline, CDR1 DFQATT and CDR2 SNEGSKA (reference sequence). The CDR3 reads CSARLVREQYF. Here the CDR3 DNA reads TGCAGTGCTCGACTAGTCCGCGAGCAGTACTTC.

The chain couples TRBV11-2 to TRBJ1-3; D gene unclear. The CDR3 extends over 15 amino acids. Germline V CDR1 and CDR2: SGHAT, FQNNGV. Trimming stripped 1 base from V and 2 bases from J, with 9 bases between. CDR3 DNA sequence: TGTGCCAGCAGCTTAGTCCGGTTGGCTGGAAACACCATATATTTT. Its translation: CASSLVRLAGNTIYF.

About this clone itself: This sample also contains other DNA sequences that code for the same CDR3. The chain links TRBV28 to TRBJ2-5; D gene unclear. Germline values: CDR1 MDHEN, CDR2 SYDVKM. V was pared by 6 bases and J by 3 bases, with 5 bases between. CDR3 length: 11 amino acids. In DNA form, the CDR3 reads TGTGCCAGCAGCCTTGAAGAGACCCAGTACTTC. Translated: CASSLEETQYF.

As regards this clone: Other nucleotide sequences in the sample specify the same CDR3. The chain links TRBV28 to TRBJ2-3; no definite D call. The CDR3 is 11 residues long. Germline assignment: CDR1 MDHEN and CDR2 SYDVKM. Trimming shortened V by 6 bases and J by 3 bases, and 4 bases separated the two germline ends. CDR3 in amino acids: CASSQTDTQYF. The CDR3, as DNA: TGTGCCAGCAGCCAGACAGATACGCAGTATTTT.

The CDR3 protein is CASSEQLMVGTEAFF. The CDR3 region has the DNA TGTGCCAGCAGCGAACAGTTAATGGTGGGGACTGAAGCTTTCTTT. The chain is built from TRBV6-6 and TRBJ1-1; D ambiguous. The ends were cut back, 6 bases at V and 5 bases at J, with 19 bases in the middle. Germline V gene data show CDR1 as MNHNY and CDR2 as SVGAGI (reference sequence). The CDR3 totals 15 residues.